The 21 T cell receptor beta chains below all came from one sample that was sequenced in a study of OX40 agonist ivuxolimab in advanced cancers. TCRdb keeps only in-frame clones here, not all; method: immunoSEQ multiplex PCR. Of tens of thousands of clones in the sample, nearly 85% are singletons; the top ten hold about 25%. Here the sequenced sample was CD4+ or CD8+ T cells sorted from blood, taken in a trial of the OX40 agonist ivuxolimab. The receptors stem from an adult with an advanced solid tumor such as melanoma, head and neck, liver or kidney cancer.

V usage is TRBV29-1 and J usage is TRBJ2-7, with TRBD2 matching over 14 bases. Germline values: CDR1 SQVTM, CDR2 ANQGSEA. The CDR3 sequence is 14 residues long. The ends lost 6 bases at V and 2 bases at J; junction bases unmatched: 3. The CDR3 spells CSVGTSGSPYEQYF. The CDR3 DNA reads as TGCAGCGTCGGGACTAGCGGGAGCCCCTACGAGCAGTACTTC.

The V gene is TRBV7-8, the J gene TRBJ2-7, with D maybe TRBD1 (6 bases). V lost 7 bases and J 0 bases, leaving 16 bases between the germline ends. Germline V gene data show CDR1 as SGHVS and CDR2 as FQNEAQ. The CDR3 covers 15 residues. The chain's CDR3 is CASTPIDRSSYEQYF. DNA for the CDR3: TGTGCCAGCACCCCCATAGACAGGAGCTCCTACGAGCAGTACTTC.

The chain links TRBV27 to TRBJ2-1; 11 bases line up with TRBD2. The CDR3 totals 15 residues. Germline values: CDR1 MNHEY, CDR2 SMNVEV (reference sequence). V was pared by 8 bases and J by 5 bases, with 8 bases of the junction left unmatched. The DNA for the CDR3 is TGTGCCAGCGGGAAGACTAGCGGGACCAACAATGAGCAGTTCTTC. Translated, it gives CASGKTSGTNNEQFF.

The J gene is TRBJ1-1, the V gene TRBV27; 9 nucleotides align to TRBD1. Trimming took 4 bases from V and 3 from J; bases not matched to a gene: 9. Germline CDR1 is MNHEY and CDR2 is SMNVEV (reference sequence). The CDR3 totals 16 residues. CDR3 sequence (DNA): TGTGCCAGCAGTTCCCAGGGGACAGGGTTGGACACTGAAGCTTTCTTT. It is translated as CASSSQGTGLDTEAFF.

The V and J genes are TRBV21-1 and TRBJ1-3; TRBD1 was called by the table and not checked on the DNA. TRBV21-1 is marked as a pseudogene. The CDR3 extends over 21 amino acids. The CDR3 loop reads CASSKVTGRTGGPYSGNTIYF. The DNA of the CDR3 is TGTGCCAGCAGCAAAGTTACGGGGAGGACAGGGGGGCCCTACTCTGGAAACACCATATATTTT.

This clone came up once. The V call is TRBV30, the J call TRBJ2-3; D ambiguous. Germline V gene sequence: CDR1 GTSNPN, CDR2 SVGIG (reference sequence). The CDR3 covers 12 residues. The V end lost 8 bases, the J end lost 3 bases, and 12 bases lay between the germline ends. The CDR3 DNA follows: TGTGCCGCCGGATCTATAACAGATACGCAGTATTTT. Amino acid sequence: CAAGSITDTQYF.

The chain links TRBV30 to TRBJ1-1; D perhaps matches TRBD1 (6 bases). This CDR3 spans 13 amino acids. The V gene's germline CDR1 is GTSNPN and CDR2 SVGIG (reference sequence). Trimming took 2 bases from V and 7 from J, leaving 14 bases between them. The CDR3 spells CAWSSPDSYEAFF. In DNA form, the CDR3 reads TGTGCCTGGAGTTCCCCGGACAGTTATGAAGCTTTCTTT.

The chain employs TRBV27 and TRBJ1-1; no clear D. Trimming cost V 3 bases and J 0 bases, with 8 bases left between them. The CDR3 has 14 amino acids. The germline V gene encodes CDR1 MNHEY and CDR2 SMNVEV (reference sequence). DNA of the CDR3: TGTGCCAGCAGTTTCCAGGATCTGAACACTGAAGCTTTCTTT. This gives the protein CASSFQDLNTEAFF.

The V and J genes are TRBV30 and TRBJ2-5; D is possibly TRBD2 (6 bases). Germline CDR1 GTSNPN, CDR2 SVGIG (reference sequence). CDR3 length: 16 amino acids. With 1 base removed from V and 1 base from J, the gap between germline ends came to 16 bases. The CDR3 reads CAWSEFRDFLQETQYF. CDR3 nucleotide sequence: TGTGCCTGGAGTGAATTCCGGGACTTCCTCCAAGAGACCCAGTACTTC.

This clone was counted between two and nine times. The chain carries TRBV6-1 and TRBJ2-2; 8 bases match TRBD1. The CDR3 has 14 residues. Germline V gene data show CDR1 as MNHNS and CDR2 as SASEGT. Unmatched junction bases numbered 6, after V lost 6 bases and J lost 6 bases. Here the CDR3 DNA reads TGTGCCAGCAGATGGACAGGGCGGGCCGGGGAGCTGTTTTTT. Its protein is CASRWTGRAGELFF.

This clone appeared a few times. The chain is built from TRBV5-4 and TRBJ2-7; D possibly uses TRBD1 or TRBD2 (5 bases each). V was trimmed by 6 bases and J by 4 bases, leaving 11 bases between them. CDR3 length equals 12 residues. The V gene's germline CDR1 is SGHNT and CDR2 YYREEE (reference sequence). CDR3 residues: CASTGDAYEQYF. CDR3 DNA sequence: TGTGCCAGCACTGGGGACGCGTACGAGCAGTACTTC.

CDR3 region: CASSLYGDEQYF. The CDR3 DNA is TGTGCCAGCAGCTTGTACGGCGACGAGCAGTACTTC. V gene TRBV5-8 combines with J gene TRBJ2-7; D is unresolved. The CDR3 length is 12 residues. Germline-derived CDR1 and CDR2 are SGHTS and YDEGEE. The V gene lost 1 base and the J gene lost 5 bases, with 7 bases spanning the gap.

The chain employs TRBV7-2 and TRBJ1-3, with a possible D match to TRBD1 (6 bases). The CDR3 loop spans 15 amino acids. With 4 bases removed from V and 3 bases from J, the gap between germline ends came to 13 bases. Looked up from germline, CDR1 is SGHTA and CDR2 is FQGNSA. The CDR3 sequence is CASSSQDSSGNTIYF. The CDR3 nucleotides read TGTGCCAGCAGCTCGCAGGACAGCAGTGGAAACACCATATATTTT.

The V gene is TRBV5-8, the J gene TRBJ1-2; 8 bases are shared with TRBD1. V was pared by 4 bases and J by 8 bases, with 16 bases of the junction left unmatched. Germline-derived CDR1 and CDR2 are SGHTS and YDEGEE. The CDR3 spans 16 residues. The CDR3 region has the DNA TGTGCCAGCAGCCCGATATCAGGGGGCGCGTCTTACGGCTACACCTTC. Translation: CASSPISGGASYGYTF.

This chain connects TRBV5-6 to TRBJ2-5, with TRBD2 as a possible D gene (6 bases). Trimming stripped 0 bases from V and 5 bases from J, with 17 bases between. Germline CDR1 reads SGHDT; CDR2 reads YYEEEE. There are 16 residues in the CDR3. CDR3 nucleotide sequence: TGTGCCAGCAGCTTGGGATTTGGCGGGGTAGGGGAGACCCAGTACTTC. Translation: CASSLGFGGVGETQYF.

The V gene is TRBV5-4, the J gene TRBJ2-2; D is perhaps TRBD1 or TRBD2 (5 bases each). Germline assignment: CDR1 SGHNT and CDR2 YYREEE (reference sequence). The V and J ends lost 3 bases and 3 bases respectively, with 9 bases between them. This CDR3 has 14 residues. The CDR3 loop reads CASSWVGDTGELFF. CDR3 sequence (DNA): TGTGCCAGCAGCTGGGTGGGGGACACCGGGGAGCTGTTTTTT.

CDR3 nucleotide sequence: TGTGCCAGCAGTCGGGGTGACGGCTACACCTTC. Amino acids: CASSRGDGYTF. This sequence joins TRBV27 and TRBJ1-2; no firm D call. The ends were cut back, 5 bases at V and 8 bases at J, with 9 bases in the middle. Germline CDR1 reads MNHEY; CDR2 reads SMNVEV (reference sequence). The CDR3 extends over 11 amino acids.

V and J are TRBV2 and TRBJ1-1; D unclear. The CDR3 runs to 10 residues. The germline gives CDR1 SNHLY, CDR2 FYNNEI. Trimming left V 4 bases short and J 7 bases short, with 4 bases between. CDR3 protein: CASSVGEAFF. CDR3 DNA: TGTGCCAGCAGTGTGGGTGAAGCTTTCTTT.

The CDR3 spells CASSLSRQTGSYEQYF. The CDR3 DNA follows: TGCGCCAGCAGCCTGAGCAGACAGACAGGCTCCTACGAGCAGTACTTC. The gene calls are TRBV4-1 and TRBJ2-7, with D possibly TRBD1 on 6 matching bases. The CDR3 runs 16 residues. Germline V gene data show CDR1 as MGHRA and CDR2 as YSYEKL. Trimming stripped 4 bases from V and 0 bases from J, with 16 bases between.

V gene TRBV9 combines with J gene TRBJ1-1; no definite D call. The CDR3 sequence is 14 residues long. V lost 0 bases, J lost 4 bases, and 10 bases lay in between. Germline CDR1 is SGDLS and CDR2 is YYNGEE. The CDR3 DNA sequence: TGTGCCAGCAGCGTAGGGGTATGGGGCACTGAAGCTTTCTTT. It specifies CASSVGVWGTEAFF.

This chain uses TRBV9 with TRBJ2-7; the match to TRBD2 covers 8 bases. Unmatched junction bases numbered 17, after V lost 4 bases and J lost 5 bases. The CDR3 is made up of 17 amino acids. Germline V lookup: CDR1 SGDLS, CDR2 YYNGEE. CDR3 sequence reads: CASSLGGLAGTSDEQYF. The CDR3 DNA reads as TGTGCCAGCAGCCTAGGGGGGCTAGCGGGTACCTCGGACGAGCAGTACTTC.